A selection of T cell receptor beta chains follows, all from one sample in a study of response to subunit inactivated influenza vaccine. TCRdb re-analysed the RT-PCR reads in MiXCR, keeping a single row per CDR3 protein. The top ten hold under 15% of the sample, which has 490,000 or so distinct CDR3 sequences, about 7.6% seen once. The sequenced sample was PBMCs from blood, obtained about 23 months after vaccination. The receptors were sampled from a man aged 50 to 75 who received an inactivated influenza vaccine. Both conserved end residues are part of each CDR3. Each record gives: V gene, clone size, D gene, J gene, CDR3 DNA, CDR3 protein. D genes are given only for firm matches. Expanded clones get a size class; other rows say once, few or many, or leave the size out.

TRBV12-3/TRBV12-4	many	TRBD2	TRBJ2-1	TGTGCCAGCAGTTTTGAAGGCGGGAGTTACAATGAGCAGTTCTTC	CASSFEGGSYNEQFF
TRBV12-3/TRBV12-4	.	.	TRBJ1-6	TGTGCCAGCAGTATACACAGGGACTCACCCCTCCACTTT	CASSIHRDSPLHF
TRBV7-2	many	TRBD1	TRBJ1-2	TGTGCCAGCAGCTTAAGCCAGGGGGCGGCCTATGGCTACACCTTC	CASSLSQGAAYGYTF
TRBV6-1	many	TRBD2	TRBJ2-3	TGTGCCAGCAGTAAACCGGGAGGGAGAGTCGCGCAGTATTTT	CASSKPGGRVAQYF
TRBV20-1	.	TRBD2	TRBJ2-3	TGCAGTGCTAGAGGGCTAGCGGGCACAGATACGCAGTATTTT	CSARGLAGTDTQYF
TRBV5-5	.	.	TRBJ2-4	TGTGCCAGCAGCTCGGGGTACGGGAGCGGTGGAAACATTCAGTACTTC	CASSSGYGSGGNIQYF
TRBV12-3/TRBV12-4	few	TRBD1	TRBJ1-5	TGTGCCAGCAGGACAGGGGTCCAGCCCCAGCATTTT	CASRTGVQPQHF
TRBV2	.	.	TRBJ1-1	TGTGCCAGCAGTGAAGACCCGAGGTACGCCGAAGCTTTCTTT	CASSEDPRYAEAFF
TRBV2	.	.	TRBJ2-1	TGTGCCAGCAGGGAGGGGGGACTCATGAATGAGCAGTTCTTC	CASREGGLMNEQFF
TRBV11-2	.	.	TRBJ2-7	TGTGCCAGCAGCTTAGCCGGGTTGGGGCGCTACGAGCAGTACTTC	CASSLAGLGRYEQYF
TRBV5-1	many	.	TRBJ2-2	TGCGCCAGCAGCTTGATTCCGAACACCGGGGAGCTGTTTTTT	CASSLIPNTGELFF
TRBV28	many	.	TRBJ2-1	TGTGCCAGCAGTTTTTTTGATGAGCAGTTCTTC	CASSFFDEQFF
TRBV29-1	few	.	TRBJ2-1	TGCAGCGTTGACGTGGGGGAGGTGGGGGAGCAGTTCTTC	CSVDVGEVGEQFF
TRBV3-1	.	TRBD2	TRBJ2-7	TGTGCCAGCAGCAGATGGGAGGGTCGCGAGCAGTACTTC	CASSRWEGREQYF
TRBV3-1	many	.	TRBJ2-7	TGTGCCAGCAGCCCCAGAATAGGGGTCTACGAGCAGTACTTC	CASSPRIGVYEQYF
TRBV20-1	.	.	TRBJ2-3	TGCAGTCTATTCGGCGATACGCAGTATTTT	CSLFGDTQYF
TRBV6-1	.	TRBD1	TRBJ1-2	TGTGCCAGCAGTGGGACAGGGGCCAACTATGGCTACACCTTC	CASSGTGANYGYTF
TRBV24-1	few	TRBD1	TRBJ2-2	TGTGCCACCAGTGATCCCCCGGGACAGGGTGTGACCGGGGAGCTGTTTTTT	CATSDPPGQGVTGELFF
TRBV5-1	many	TRBD1	TRBJ2-2	TGCGCCAGCAGCTTGCGGACAGGGCAAAACACCGGGGAGCTGTTTTTT	CASSLRTGQNTGELFF
TRBV20-1	few	.	TRBJ1-1	TGCAGGAAAGCCGGGGGCTACACTGAAGCTTTCTTT	CRKAGGYTEAFF
TRBV2	.	.	TRBJ1-2	TGTGCCAGCAGTGGTTCAGACTATGGCTACACCTTC	CASSGSDYGYTF
TRBV28	.	.	TRBJ1-5	TGTGCCAGCAGGGCGCACCTTAGCAATCAGCCCCAGCATTTT	CASRAHLSNQPQHF
TRBV20-1	few	TRBD2	TRBJ2-3	TGCAGTGCTAGTTGGCTAGCGGGAGCAGGAGATACGCAGTATTTT	CSASWLAGAGDTQYF
TRBV3-1	.	TRBD1	TRBJ2-1	TGTGCCAGCTGCCAGGAGGTCCCCGGGACAGGGGTGGTTAATGAGCAGTTCTTC	CASCQEVPGTGVVNEQFF
TRBV6-1	.	.	TRBJ2-1	TGTGCCAGCAGTAAGGACCCCCAGAATGAGCAGTTCTTC	CASSKDPQNEQFF
TRBV6-1	many	.	TRBJ2-1	TGTGCCAGCAGCCCAAACCTCCTAATCGGCTCCTACAATGAGCAGTTCTTC	CASSPNLLIGSYNEQFF
TRBV19	.	.	TRBJ2-1	TGTGCCAGTAGTTCCAGGACAGCATCGGATGAGCAGTTCTTC	CASSSRTASDEQFF
TRBV4-1	few	TRBD2	TRBJ2-1	TGCGCCAGCAGCCAGGGACTAGCGGTTAATACCTACAATGAGCAGTTCTTC	CASSQGLAVNTYNEQFF
TRBV6-2/TRBV6-3	many	.	TRBJ2-7	TGTGCCAGCAGTTCCGGACCCTTTGCCGAGCAGTACTTC	CASSSGPFAEQYF
TRBV6-1	many	.	TRBJ2-3	TGTGCCAGCAGACGACAGGAAGTAGCTAGCACAGATACGCAGTATTTT	CASRRQEVASTDTQYF
TRBV29-1	.	.	TRBJ2-5	TGCAGCGTTGGGCCGCAACATGGGGAGACCCAGTACTTC	CSVGPQHGETQYF
TRBV18	few	.	TRBJ1-5	TGTGCCAGCTCACCCGGGAAAGAGCCCCAGCATTTT	CASSPGKEPQHF
TRBV12-3/TRBV12-4	.	TRBD1	TRBJ2-1	TGTGCCAGCAGCTCCTCGGGACAGATAAATGAGCAGTTCTTC	CASSSSGQINEQFF
TRBV6-1	few	.	TRBJ1-3	TGTGCCAGCAGTGCCCGACTGAGCTCCTCTGGAAACACCATATATTTT	CASSARLSSSGNTIYF
TRBV25-1	.	.	TRBJ1-1	TGTGCCAGCAGTCAAACGACATTCCTGTCTAACACTGAAGCTTTCTTT	CASSQTTFLSNTEAFF
TRBV11-2	few	.	TRBJ2-7	TGTGCCAGCAGCCTTGGGACAGCGGGCGAGCAGTACTTC	CASSLGTAGEQYF
TRBV27	.	.	TRBJ2-2	TGTGCCAGCACCTCCCTGGGGTCCGGGGAGCTGTTTTTT	CASTSLGSGELFF
TRBV4-3	many	TRBD1	TRBJ1-4	TGCGCCAGCAGCCAAGGGGCTGTGGGCGGGACAGCAACTAATGAAAAACTGTTTTTT	CASSQGAVGGTATNEKLFF
TRBV20-1	few	TRBD2	TRBJ2-3	TGCAGTCCGACGAAAACGAGAGGGGGTCCTAGCGGGGGAAGCACAGATACGCAGTATTTT	CSPTKTRGGPSGGSTDTQYF
TRBV4-1	few	.	TRBJ2-2	TGCGCCAGCAAGACCACCCACACCGGGGAGCTGTTTTTT	CASKTTHTGELFF
TRBV12-3/TRBV12-4	many	TRBD2	TRBJ2-1	TGTGCCAGCAGGGGCTTCGGGACTAGCCTATCCTACAATGAGCAGTTCTTC	CASRGFGTSLSYNEQFF
TRBV28	few	TRBD1	TRBJ1-3	TGTGCCAGCCATGCAGGGGGGATCTCTGGAAACACCATATATTTT	CASHAGGISGNTIYF
TRBV20-1	.	TRBD2	TRBJ2-1	TGCAGTGCTATAGGCGCAGCGGGGGGAAACAATGAGCAGTTCTTC	CSAIGAAGGNNEQFF
TRBV4-2	few	TRBD2	TRBJ2-5	TGTGCCAGCCGACTAGCGGGGTCAGAGACCCAGTACTTC	CASRLAGSETQYF
TRBV19	.	.	TRBJ2-3	TGTGCCAGTAGTCAACGCAACACAGATACGCAGTATTTT	CASSQRNTDTQYF
TRBV29-1	many	.	TRBJ2-1	TGCAGCGTTGGTAATTCCTACAATGAGCAGTTCTTC	CSVGNSYNEQFF
TRBV29-1	few	.	TRBJ2-7	TGCAGCGTTGAATTGCTGGACACAACCTACGAGCAGTACTTC	CSVELLDTTYEQYF
TRBV28	few	.	TRBJ2-1	TGTGCCAGCAGTTTATCACAGCGGGAGCAGTTCTTC	CASSLSQREQFF
TRBV5-4	many	.	TRBJ2-3	TGTGCCAGCAGCCGTGGGGGGATCGCAGATACGCAGTATTTT	CASSRGGIADTQYF
TRBV5-8	.	.	TRBJ2-1	TGTGCCAGCAGCTCCTGGGGGGAGCAGTTCTTC	CASSSWGEQFF
TRBV20-1	few	.	TRBJ2-7	TGCAGTGCTAGAGATTTTGCGGAGAGCTCCTACGAGCAGTACTTC	CSARDFAESSYEQYF
TRBV12-3/TRBV12-4	few	.	TRBJ1-1	TGTGCCAGCAGTTTAGAGGCAGGGGCGAACACTGAAGCTTTCTTT	CASSLEAGANTEAFF
TRBV28	few	TRBD1	TRBJ2-5	TGTGCCAGCAGTGACATCCGGGACAGGGACCAAGAGACCCAGTACTTC	CASSDIRDRDQETQYF
TRBV20-1	few	TRBD2	TRBJ2-1	TGCAGTGCTAGAGATCGAATTGGACTAGCGGGAGGATACAATGAGCAGTTCTTC	CSARDRIGLAGGYNEQFF
TRBV28	.	.	TRBJ2-5	TGTGCCAGCAGTTTAAACCAGGAAGGGACCCAGTACTTC	CASSLNQEGTQYF